The 14 T cell receptor beta chains reported below all come from one sample, sequenced in a study of shared clonotypes between healthy human individuals. Repertoires were generated with immunoSEQ multiplex PCR, while TCRdb's copy carries only in-frame clones and drops some. Of 180,000 or so clones in the sample, roughly 93% are singletons; the top ten hold around 0.067%. The sequenced material came from naive CD4+ T cells sorted from blood. The subset is: CD45RA+ positively selected. The receptors were gathered from a woman aged 25 to 39 in good health.

The chain recombines TRBV9 with TRBJ2-5; 7 bases match TRBD1. CDR1 is SGDLS, CDR2 YYNGEE, per germline. The trim removed 0 bases at V and 1 base at J, leaving 6 bases unmatched. The CDR3 has 16 residues. DNA of the CDR3: TGTGCCAGCAGCGTAGGGACAGGCGGCTCCCAAGAGACCCAGTACTTC. It specifies CASSVGTGGSQETQYF.

The J gene is TRBJ2-2, the V gene TRBV10-1; TRBD1 matches at 8 bases. The CDR3 loop spans 16 amino acids. V shed 2 bases, J shed 4 bases, and the junction held 6 bases outside the gene matches. The germline CDR1 and CDR2 sequences are WNHNN and SYGVQD (reference sequence). CDR3: CASSEVGRGPTGELFF. The DNA of the CDR3 is TGCGCCAGCAGTGAGGTGGGCAGGGGGCCCACCGGGGAGCTGTTTTTT.

This clone came up once. The J gene is TRBJ2-5, the V gene TRBV7-6; D perhaps matches TRBD2 (6 bases). V gave up 6 bases and J gave up 5 bases, with 19 bases separating them. This CDR3 has 15 amino acids. CDR1 is SGHVS, CDR2 FNYEAQ, per germline. The CDR3 reads CASRSSPGLGETQYF. The CDR3 nucleotides read TGTGCCAGCAGATCATCCCCGGGACTGGGGGAGACCCAGTACTTC. The whole variable domain, remainder taken from reference TRBV7-6 and TRBJ2-5, is GAGVSQSPRYKVTKRGQDVALRCDPISGHVSLYWYRQALGQGPEFLTYFNYEAQQDKSGLPNDRFSAERPEGSISTLTIQRTEQRDSAMYRCASRSSPGLGETQYFGPGTRLLVL.

The chain is built from TRBV19 and TRBJ1-1, with a tentative D call TRBD1 (6 bases). The germline gives CDR1 LNHDA, CDR2 SQIVND (reference sequence). This CDR3 region has 15 residues. Deletions cut 4 bases from V and 2 bases from J, with 14 bases between. The DNA of the CDR3 is TGTGCCAGTAGTACTATCCTGGACAGCAACACTGAAGCTTTCTTT. It encodes CASSTILDSNTEAFF.

V and J are TRBV5-1 and TRBJ2-6; the D is unclear. Trimming pared 3 bases from V and 0 bases from J, leaving 10 bases between. CDR1 and CDR2 (germline): SGHRS, YFSETQ. The CDR3 runs to 16 residues. CDR3 coding DNA: TGCGCCAGCAGCTCCGCACGGATCTCTGGGGCCAACGTCCTGACTTTC. Its protein product is CASSSARISGANVLTF.

The genes are TRBV15 and TRBJ1-1, with D uncertain. The CDR3 has 13 residues. Germline CDR1 and CDR2: LNHNV and YYDKDF (reference sequence). V was pared by 0 bases and J by 1 base, with 3 bases between. The CDR3 DNA follows: TGTGCCACCAGCAGAGACAGGAACACTGAAGCTTTCTTT. Translated: CATSRDRNTEAFF.

The CDR3 region is CATSRDGWASQLYEQYF. CDR3 DNA sequence: TGTGCCACCAGCAGAGATGGGTGGGCTAGCCAGCTGTACGAGCAGTACTTC. The chain has TRBV15 and TRBJ2-5; possible D gene TRBD2, 5 bases. The DNA matches TRBJ2-7 better at its end, which makes the J call doubtful. The CDR3 loop spans 17 amino acids. Germline assignment: CDR1 LNHNV and CDR2 YYDKDF (reference sequence).

As concerns this clone: The sample contains more than one DNA sequence encoding this CDR3. This chain connects TRBV18 to TRBJ2-3, with D uncertain. The germline V and J ends were trimmed by 0 bases and 1 base, with 2 bases remaining between them. Germline loops: CDR1 KGHSH, CDR2 LQKENI. There are 13 residues in the CDR3. The CDR3 DNA reads TGTGCCAGCTCACCACCAGGCACAGATACGCAGTATTTT. Amino acids: CASSPPGTDTQYF.

The sample holds a few counts of this clone. V is TRBV5-4 and J is TRBJ2-7; D uncertain. Between the trimmed V and J ends, which lost 0 bases and 2 bases, there was a span of 12 bases. The CDR3 runs to 15 residues. Looked up from germline, CDR1 is SGHNT and CDR2 is YYREEE (reference sequence). The CDR3 region is CASSLGLVSTYEQYF. The DNA for the CDR3 is TGTGCCAGCAGCTTGGGGCTGGTCTCGACCTACGAGCAGTACTTC.

The CDR3 region has the DNA TGTGCCAGCAGCTTATACAGGGGGTCCGGGGCCAACGTCCTGACTTTC. It is translated as CASSLYRGSGANVLTF. The rearrangement joins TRBV5-5 to TRBJ2-6, with TRBD1 matching over 8 bases. The CDR3 runs 16 residues. CDR1 and CDR2 (germline): SGHKS, YYEKEE (reference sequence). V lost 2 bases and J lost 4; bases outside the gene matches: 5.

The chain recombines TRBV27 with TRBJ2-5; D remains ambiguous. Germline CDR1 is MNHEY and CDR2 is SMNVEV (reference sequence). V was cut by 3 bases and J by 1 base, with 15 bases left in between. The CDR3 length is 16 residues. The CDR3 sequence is CASSFSWPNPQETQYF. DNA of the CDR3: TGTGCCAGCAGTTTTTCCTGGCCAAACCCCCAAGAGACCCAGTACTTC.

The genes are TRBV19 and TRBJ2-5, with D maybe TRBD2 (5 bases). Germline V gene lookup returns CDR1 LNHDA and CDR2 SQIVND (reference sequence). The V end lost 1 base, the J end lost 5 bases, and 14 bases lay between the germline ends. The CDR3 is made up of 15 amino acids. This CDR3 reads CASSIGEREWETQYF. DNA for the CDR3: TGTGCCAGTAGTATAGGGGAGAGGGAGTGGGAGACCCAGTACTTC.

The chain joins TRBV6-1 to TRBJ2-7; D is uncertain. CDR1 and CDR2 from the germline V gene are MNHNS and SASEGT. CDR3 length: 14 amino acids. V was cut by 6 bases and J by 1 base, with 13 bases left in between. CDR3 region: CASRGNPFSYEQYF. The DNA of the CDR3 is TGTGCCAGCAGGGGTAACCCGTTTTCCTACGAGCAGTACTTC.

V is TRBV7-7 and J is TRBJ2-5; weak D call: TRBD2 (6 bases). Germline loops: CDR1 SSHAT, CDR2 FNYEAQ (reference sequence). This CDR3 has 13 residues. Trimming pared 5 bases from V and 5 bases from J, leaving 12 bases between. CDR3 DNA sequence: TGTGCCAGCAGCCGGGACTCCCAGGAGACCCAGTACTTC. Its translation: CASSRDSQETQYF.